A selection of T cell receptor beta chains follows, all from one sample in a study of cytomegalovirus exposure and HLA in healthy donors. Sequenced by immunoSEQ multiplex PCR; TCRdb stores in-frame clones only, minus some. This table has roughly 120,000 clones, 15% appearing once. Specimen: PBMCs. These receptors all come from a woman aged 18 to 35 in good health and CMV-seronegative. CDR3s include the opening cysteine and the closing phenylalanine or tryptophan. D genes are given only for firm matches. Only some rows state a clone size, as once, few, many or a class for expanded clones.

d_gene	j_gene	len	v_gene	abundance	CDR3nt	CDR3aa
NA	TRBJ1-1	13	TRBV6-1	few	TGTGCCAGCAGCCGCACAGCGAACACTGAAGCTTTCTTT	CASSRTANTEAFF
NA	TRBJ2-1	14	TRBV6-1	NA	TGTGCCAGCAGTAGCGGACCCGACTACAATGAGCAGTTCTTC	CASSSGPDYNEQFF
NA	TRBJ2-1	13	TRBV28	NA	TGTGCCAGCCTCTCGAGCCTAGGTAATGAGCAGTTCTTC	CASLSSLGNEQFF
TRBD2	TRBJ2-3	15	TRBV2	few	TGTGCCAGCAGTGAACTAGCGGGGGGTGGAGATACGCAGTATTTT	CASSELAGGGDTQYF
NA	TRBJ1-1	15	TRBV5-5	NA	TGTGCCAGCAGCTTGGGGCGGCTAAGGAACACTGAAGCTTTCTTT	CASSLGRLRNTEAFF
TRBD2	TRBJ2-1	16	TRBV28	few	TGTGCCAGCAGTTCCCTGGGGGGGACCCCGTACAATGAGCAGTTCTTC	CASSSLGGTPYNEQFF
TRBD1	TRBJ1-2	13	TRBV25-1	few	TGTGCCAGCAGCCGTGGACAGGGGAATGGCTACACCTTC	CASSRGQGNGYTF
TRBD1	TRBJ2-5	17	TRBV28	few	TGTGCCAGCACCAAGTTTGGCGACAGGGCTCACCAAGAGACCCAGTACTTC	CASTKFGDRAHQETQYF
TRBD1	TRBJ2-3	15	TRBV5-1	NA	TGCGCCAGCAGCCCCAGGGGACAGGGGGCTATGACGCCCCTATTT	CASSPRGQGAMTPLF
TRBD2	TRBJ2-7	17	TRBV30	NA	TGTGCCTGGAGTGTACCGGGACTAGAGTGGGTCGGATACGAGCAGTACTTC	CAWSVPGLEWVGYEQYF